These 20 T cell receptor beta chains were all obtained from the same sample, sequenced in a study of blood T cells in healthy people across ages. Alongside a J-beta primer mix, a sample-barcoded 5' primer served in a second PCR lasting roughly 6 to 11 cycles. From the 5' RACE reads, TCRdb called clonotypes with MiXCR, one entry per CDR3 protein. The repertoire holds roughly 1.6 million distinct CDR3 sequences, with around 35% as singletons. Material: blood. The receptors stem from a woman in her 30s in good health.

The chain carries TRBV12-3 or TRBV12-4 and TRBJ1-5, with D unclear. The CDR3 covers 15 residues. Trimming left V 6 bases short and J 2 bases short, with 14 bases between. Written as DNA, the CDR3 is TGTGCCAGCAGCCTGGACCATTATGGCAATCAGCCCCAGCATTTT. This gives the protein CASSLDHYGNQPQHF.

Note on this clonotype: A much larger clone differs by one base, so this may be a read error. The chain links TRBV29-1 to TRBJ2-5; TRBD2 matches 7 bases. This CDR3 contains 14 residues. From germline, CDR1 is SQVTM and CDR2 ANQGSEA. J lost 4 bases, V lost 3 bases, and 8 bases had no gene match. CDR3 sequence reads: CSVEGGVGRETQYF. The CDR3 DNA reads TGCAGCGTTGAGGGAGGGGTTGGCCGAGAGACCCAGTACTTC. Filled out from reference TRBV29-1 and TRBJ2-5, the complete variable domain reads SAVISQKPSRDICQRGTSLTIQCQVDSQVTMMFWYRQQPGQSLTLIATANQGSEATYESGFVIDKFPISRPNLTFSTLTVSNMSPEDSSIYLCSVEGGVGRETQYFGPGTRLLVL.

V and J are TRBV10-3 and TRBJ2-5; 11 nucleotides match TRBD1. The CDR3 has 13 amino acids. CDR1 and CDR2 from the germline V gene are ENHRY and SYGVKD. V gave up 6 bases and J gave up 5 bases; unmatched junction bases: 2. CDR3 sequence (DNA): TGTGCCATCAGGGACAGGGGGCAGGAGACCCAGTACTTC. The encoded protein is CAIRDRGQETQYF.

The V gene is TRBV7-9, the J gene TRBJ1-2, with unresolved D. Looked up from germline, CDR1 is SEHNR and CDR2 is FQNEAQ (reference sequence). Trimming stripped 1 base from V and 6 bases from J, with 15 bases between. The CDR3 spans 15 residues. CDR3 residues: CASSLVLSARDGYTF. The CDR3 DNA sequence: TGTGCCAGCAGCTTAGTTCTCTCAGCTAGGGATGGCTACACCTTC.

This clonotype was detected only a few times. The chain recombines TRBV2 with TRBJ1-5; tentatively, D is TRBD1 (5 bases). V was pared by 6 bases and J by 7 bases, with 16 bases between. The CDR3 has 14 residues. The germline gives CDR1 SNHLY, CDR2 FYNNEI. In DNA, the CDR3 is TGTGCCAGCAGCGACGACAGTTGGGGGCAGCCCCAGCATTTT. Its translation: CASSDDSWGQPQHF.

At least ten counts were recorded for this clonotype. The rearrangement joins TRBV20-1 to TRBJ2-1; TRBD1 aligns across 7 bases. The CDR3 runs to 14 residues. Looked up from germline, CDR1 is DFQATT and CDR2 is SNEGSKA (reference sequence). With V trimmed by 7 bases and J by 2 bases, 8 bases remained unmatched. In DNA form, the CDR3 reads TGCAGTGTCGACCCCGGACAGGCCTACAATGAGCAGTTCTTC. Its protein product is CSVDPGQAYNEQFF.

CDR3 amino acids: CSARDYRAAAYEQYF. CDR3 sequence (DNA): TGCAGTGCTAGAGATTATCGGGCTGCGGCCTACGAGCAGTACTTC. The J gene is TRBJ2-7, the V gene TRBV20-1; no clear D. CDR1 and CDR2 (germline): DFQATT, SNEGSKA (reference sequence). This CDR3 has 15 residues. V lost 0 bases to trimming and J lost 2 bases, with 14 bases between them.

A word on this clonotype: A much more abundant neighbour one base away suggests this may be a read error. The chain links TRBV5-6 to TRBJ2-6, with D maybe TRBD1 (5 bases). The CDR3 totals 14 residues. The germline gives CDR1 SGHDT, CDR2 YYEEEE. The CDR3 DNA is TGTGCCAGCAGAAAGTACTCTGGGGCCAACGTCCGGACTTTC. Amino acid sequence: CASRKYSGANVRTF.

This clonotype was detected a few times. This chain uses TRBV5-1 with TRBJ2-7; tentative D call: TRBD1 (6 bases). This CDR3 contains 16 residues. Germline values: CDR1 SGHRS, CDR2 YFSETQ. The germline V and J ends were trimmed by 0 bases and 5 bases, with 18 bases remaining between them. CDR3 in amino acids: CASSLAPTGYDDEQYF. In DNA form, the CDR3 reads TGCGCCAGCAGCTTGGCCCCTACAGGGTATGATGACGAGCAGTACTTC.

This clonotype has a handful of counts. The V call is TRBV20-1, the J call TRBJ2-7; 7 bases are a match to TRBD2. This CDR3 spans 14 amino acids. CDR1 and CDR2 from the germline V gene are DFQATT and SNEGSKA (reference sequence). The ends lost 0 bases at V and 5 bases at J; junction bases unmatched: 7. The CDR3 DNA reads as TGCAGTGCTAGAGATCGGCGGGAGAACCACGAGCAGTACTTC. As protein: CSARDRRENHEQYF.

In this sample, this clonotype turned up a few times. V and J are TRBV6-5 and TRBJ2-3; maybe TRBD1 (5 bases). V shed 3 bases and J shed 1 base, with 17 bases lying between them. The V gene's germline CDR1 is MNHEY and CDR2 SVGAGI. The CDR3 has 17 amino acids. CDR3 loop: CASSYQGPGRRTDTQYF. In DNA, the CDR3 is TGTGCCAGCAGTTATCAGGGCCCTGGCCGCCGCACAGATACGCAGTATTTT.

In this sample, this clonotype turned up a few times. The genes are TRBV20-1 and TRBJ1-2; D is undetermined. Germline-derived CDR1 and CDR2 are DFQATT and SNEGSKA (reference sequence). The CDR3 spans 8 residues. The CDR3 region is CRAYGYTF. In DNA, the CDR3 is TGCAGGGCCTATGGCTACACCTTC.

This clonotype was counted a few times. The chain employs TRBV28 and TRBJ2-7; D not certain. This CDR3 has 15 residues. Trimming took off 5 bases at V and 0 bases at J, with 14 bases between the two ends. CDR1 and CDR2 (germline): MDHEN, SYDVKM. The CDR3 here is CASSPSHYSSYEQYF. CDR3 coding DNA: TGTGCCAGCAGTCCGAGTCACTACTCCTCCTACGAGCAGTACTTC. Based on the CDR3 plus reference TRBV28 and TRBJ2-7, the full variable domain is DVKVTQSSRYLVKRTGEKVFLECVQDMDHENMFWYRQDPGLGLRLIYFSYDVKMKEKGDIPEGYSVSREKKERFSLILESASTNQTSMYLCASSPSHYSSYEQYFGPGTRLTVT.

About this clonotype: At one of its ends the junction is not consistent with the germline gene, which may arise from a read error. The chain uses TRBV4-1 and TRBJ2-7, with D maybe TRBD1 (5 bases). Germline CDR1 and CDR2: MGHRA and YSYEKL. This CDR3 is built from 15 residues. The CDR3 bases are TGCGCCAGCAGCCAAGGCAGGGCCTCACCCTACGAACAGTACTTC. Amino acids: CASSQGRASPYEQYF.

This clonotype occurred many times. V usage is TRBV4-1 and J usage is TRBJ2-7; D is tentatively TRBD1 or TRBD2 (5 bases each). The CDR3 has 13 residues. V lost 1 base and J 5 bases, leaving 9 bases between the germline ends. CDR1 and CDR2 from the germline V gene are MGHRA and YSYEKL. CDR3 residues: CASSQGGTNEQYF. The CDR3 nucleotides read TGCGCCAGCAGCCAAGGAGGGACCAACGAGCAGTACTTC.

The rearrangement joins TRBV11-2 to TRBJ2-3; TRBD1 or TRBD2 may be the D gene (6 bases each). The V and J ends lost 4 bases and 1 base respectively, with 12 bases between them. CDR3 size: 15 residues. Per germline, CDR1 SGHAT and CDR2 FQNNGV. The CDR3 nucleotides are TGTGCCAGCAGCTCCCTGGAGGGGGGCACAGATACGCAGTATTTT. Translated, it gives CASSSLEGGTDTQYF.

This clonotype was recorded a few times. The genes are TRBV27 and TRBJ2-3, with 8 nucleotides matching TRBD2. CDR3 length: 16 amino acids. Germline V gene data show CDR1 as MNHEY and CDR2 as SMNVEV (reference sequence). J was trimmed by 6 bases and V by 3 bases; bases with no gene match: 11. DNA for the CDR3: TGTGCCAGCAGTTTCCGCGGGGGACGGGAGGGGGATACGCAGTATTTT. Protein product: CASSFRGGREGDTQYF.

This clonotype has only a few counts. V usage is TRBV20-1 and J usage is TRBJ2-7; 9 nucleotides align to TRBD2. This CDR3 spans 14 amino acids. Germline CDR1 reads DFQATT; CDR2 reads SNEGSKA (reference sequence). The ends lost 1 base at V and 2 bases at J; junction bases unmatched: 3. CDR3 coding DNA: TGCAGTGCTAGAGTTGGCGGGGGGGCCTACGAGCAGTACTTC. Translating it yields CSARVGGGAYEQYF.

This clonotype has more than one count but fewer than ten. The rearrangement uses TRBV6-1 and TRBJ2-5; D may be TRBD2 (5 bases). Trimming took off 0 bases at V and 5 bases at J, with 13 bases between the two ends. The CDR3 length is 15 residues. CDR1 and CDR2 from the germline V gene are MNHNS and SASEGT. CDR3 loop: CASSEAGLKRETQYF. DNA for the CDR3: TGTGCCAGCAGTGAAGCCGGACTGAAGCGCGAGACCCAGTACTTC.

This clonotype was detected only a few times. CDR3 bases: TGCAGTGCTAGCGGAGGGCTGGGGTCCGAGCAGTACTTC. Translating it yields CSASGGLGSEQYF. This chain joins TRBV20-1 and TRBJ2-7; D may be TRBD2 (6 bases). Germline loops: CDR1 DFQATT, CDR2 SNEGSKA (reference sequence). V shed 3 bases and J shed 6 bases, with 15 bases lying between them. CDR3 size: 13 residues.